This TCR beta chain comes out of a study of blood T cells in healthy people across ages. Study in general: Using template switching, researchers captured about one barcoded beta molecule for each two T cells.

For the second PCR, which ran for about 6 to 11 cycles, a sample-barcoded 5' primer and a J-beta primer mix were used. From the 5' RACE reads, TCRdb called clonotypes with MiXCR, one entry per CDR3 protein. The profile covers under 1,100,000 distinct CDR3 sequences, with less than 25% appearing a single time and about 0.69% taken by the ten largest. CDR3 length: 12 amino acids. This same sample was also part of a study on T cells of mothers and their children.

The gene calls are TRBV12-3 or TRBV12-4 and TRBJ2-5; D unclear. The DNA end lines up better with TRBJ2-1; the J call may be wrong. This receptor was taken from a girl aged 2 to 10 in good health. Sample: blood. CDR3 in amino acids: CASSPRTNEQFF. The DNA of the CDR3 is TGTGCCAGCAGTCCAAGGACCAATGAGCAGTTCTTC.